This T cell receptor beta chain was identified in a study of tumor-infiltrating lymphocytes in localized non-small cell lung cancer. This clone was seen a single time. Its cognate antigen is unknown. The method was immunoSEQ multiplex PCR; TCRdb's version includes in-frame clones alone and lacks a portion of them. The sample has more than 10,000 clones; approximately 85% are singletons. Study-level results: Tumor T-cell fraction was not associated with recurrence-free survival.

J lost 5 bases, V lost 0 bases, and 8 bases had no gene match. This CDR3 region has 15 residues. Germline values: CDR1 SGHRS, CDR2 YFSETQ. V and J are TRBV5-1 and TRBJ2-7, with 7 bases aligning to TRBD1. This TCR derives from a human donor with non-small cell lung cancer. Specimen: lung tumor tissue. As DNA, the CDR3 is TGCGCCAGCAGCTTGGCGACAGGGACCTACGACGAGCAGTACTTC. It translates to CASSLATGTYDEQYF.